This TCR beta chain appears in the sequencing data of a study of early T cells in non-severe SARS-CoV-2 infection. From the 5' RACE reads, TCRdb called clonotypes with MiXCR, one entry per CDR3 protein. This sample carries 50,000 to 60,000 distinct CDR3 sequences, approximately 11% of them seen once, and the ten largest clones take around 14%. This clonotype was seen many times. The CDR3 covers 18 residues. CDR1 is SEHNR, CDR2 FQNEAQ, per germline (reference sequence). V lost 2 bases to trimming and J lost 3 bases; unmatched junction nucleotides: 14. Sequenced sample: whole blood. The receptor comes from an adult who was a healthcare worker with PCR-confirmed SARS-CoV-2 infection or an uninfected control (not recorded which). The chain is built from TRBV7-9 and TRBJ2-7; TRBD2 aligns across 9 bases. The CDR3 is CASSLPLAGPLYHYEQYF. DNA of the CDR3: TGTGCCAGCAGCTTACCGCTAGCGGGACCCCTCTACCACTACGAGCAGTACTTC. Variable domain in full (rest from reference TRBV7-9 and TRBJ2-7): DTGVSQNPRHKITKRGQNVTFRCDPISEHNRLYWYRQTLGQGPEFLTYFQNEAQLEKSRLLSDRFSAERPKGSFSTLEIQRTEQGDSAMYLCASSLPLAGPLYHYEQYFGPGTRLTVT.